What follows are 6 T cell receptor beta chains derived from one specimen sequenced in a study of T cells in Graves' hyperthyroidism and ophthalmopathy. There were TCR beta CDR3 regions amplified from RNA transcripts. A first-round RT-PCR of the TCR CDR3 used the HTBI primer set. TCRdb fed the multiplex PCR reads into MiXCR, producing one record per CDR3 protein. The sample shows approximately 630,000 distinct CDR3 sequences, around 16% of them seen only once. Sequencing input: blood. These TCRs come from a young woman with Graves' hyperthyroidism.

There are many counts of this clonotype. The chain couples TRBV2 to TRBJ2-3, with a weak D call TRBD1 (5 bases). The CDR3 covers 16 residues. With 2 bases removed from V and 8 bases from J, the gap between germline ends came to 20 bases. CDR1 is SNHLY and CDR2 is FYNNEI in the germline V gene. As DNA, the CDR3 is TGTGCCAGCAGTGAAAGTTTGAACCCGGCAAGGGGTACGCAGTATTTT. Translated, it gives CASSESLNPARGTQYF.

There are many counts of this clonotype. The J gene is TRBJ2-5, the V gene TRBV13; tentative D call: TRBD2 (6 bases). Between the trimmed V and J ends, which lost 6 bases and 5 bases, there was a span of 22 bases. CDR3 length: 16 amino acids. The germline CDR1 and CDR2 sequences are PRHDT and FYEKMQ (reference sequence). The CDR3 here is CASSYFGTEGRETQYF. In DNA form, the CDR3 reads TGTGCCAGCAGTTATTTCGGGACGGAGGGCCGGGAGACCCAGTACTTC.

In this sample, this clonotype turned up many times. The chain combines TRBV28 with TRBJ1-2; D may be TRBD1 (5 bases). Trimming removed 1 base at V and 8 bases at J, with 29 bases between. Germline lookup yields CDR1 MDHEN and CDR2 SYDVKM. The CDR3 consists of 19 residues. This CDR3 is CASSLLGVTGRAERRGYTF. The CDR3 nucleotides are TGTGCCAGCAGTTTATTAGGGGTGACGGGCAGGGCTGAACGACGGGGCTACACCTTC.

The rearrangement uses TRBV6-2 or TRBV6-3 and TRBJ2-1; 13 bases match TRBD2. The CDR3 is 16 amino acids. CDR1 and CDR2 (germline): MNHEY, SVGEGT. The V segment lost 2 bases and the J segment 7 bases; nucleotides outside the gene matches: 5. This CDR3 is CASSYKGLAGWNEQFF. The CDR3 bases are TGTGCCAGCAGTTACAAGGGACTAGCGGGATGGAATGAGCAGTTCTTC.

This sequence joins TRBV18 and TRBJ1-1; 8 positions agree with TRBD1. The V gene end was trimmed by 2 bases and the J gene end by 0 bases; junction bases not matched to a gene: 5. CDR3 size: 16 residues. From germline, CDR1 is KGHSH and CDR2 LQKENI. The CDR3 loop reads CASSPSQGALNTEAFF. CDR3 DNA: TGTGCCAGCTCACCATCCCAGGGGGCCTTGAACACTGAAGCTTTCTTT.

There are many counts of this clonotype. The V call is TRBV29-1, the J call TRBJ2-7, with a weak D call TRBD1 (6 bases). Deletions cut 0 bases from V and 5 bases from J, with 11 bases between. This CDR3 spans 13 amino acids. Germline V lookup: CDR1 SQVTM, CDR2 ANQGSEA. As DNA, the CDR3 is TGCAGCGTTGAAGAGGGCAGGGGTCACGAGCAGTACTTC. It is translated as CSVEEGRGHEQYF.